The source of this TCR beta chain is a study of blood T cell repertoires in COVID-19. Looking at the study overall: Researchers got acute and convalescent COVID-19 samples from the United States, Italy and Spain. PBMCs, B-cell-depleted T cells, or T cells were the source of the cDNA or gDNA that made up the material.

V was pared by 0 bases and J by 5 bases, with 5 bases between. Per germline, CDR1 MNHNS and CDR2 SASEGT. The CDR3 totals 13 residues. Using immunoSEQ multiplex PCR, the repertoire was profiled, and TCRdb retains in-frame clones only, with some absent. Here the sample spans tens of thousands of clones, approximately 70% being singletons. The gene calls are TRBV6-1 and TRBJ1-5; tentative D call: TRBD1 (5 bases). The sequencing sample was made of peripheral blood. This receptor was identified in a woman in her 70s with acute or convalescent COVID-19. The CDR3 nucleotides are TGTGCCAGCAGTGAAGCGGGGCATCAGCCCCAGCATTTT. Translated: CASSEAGHQPQHF.